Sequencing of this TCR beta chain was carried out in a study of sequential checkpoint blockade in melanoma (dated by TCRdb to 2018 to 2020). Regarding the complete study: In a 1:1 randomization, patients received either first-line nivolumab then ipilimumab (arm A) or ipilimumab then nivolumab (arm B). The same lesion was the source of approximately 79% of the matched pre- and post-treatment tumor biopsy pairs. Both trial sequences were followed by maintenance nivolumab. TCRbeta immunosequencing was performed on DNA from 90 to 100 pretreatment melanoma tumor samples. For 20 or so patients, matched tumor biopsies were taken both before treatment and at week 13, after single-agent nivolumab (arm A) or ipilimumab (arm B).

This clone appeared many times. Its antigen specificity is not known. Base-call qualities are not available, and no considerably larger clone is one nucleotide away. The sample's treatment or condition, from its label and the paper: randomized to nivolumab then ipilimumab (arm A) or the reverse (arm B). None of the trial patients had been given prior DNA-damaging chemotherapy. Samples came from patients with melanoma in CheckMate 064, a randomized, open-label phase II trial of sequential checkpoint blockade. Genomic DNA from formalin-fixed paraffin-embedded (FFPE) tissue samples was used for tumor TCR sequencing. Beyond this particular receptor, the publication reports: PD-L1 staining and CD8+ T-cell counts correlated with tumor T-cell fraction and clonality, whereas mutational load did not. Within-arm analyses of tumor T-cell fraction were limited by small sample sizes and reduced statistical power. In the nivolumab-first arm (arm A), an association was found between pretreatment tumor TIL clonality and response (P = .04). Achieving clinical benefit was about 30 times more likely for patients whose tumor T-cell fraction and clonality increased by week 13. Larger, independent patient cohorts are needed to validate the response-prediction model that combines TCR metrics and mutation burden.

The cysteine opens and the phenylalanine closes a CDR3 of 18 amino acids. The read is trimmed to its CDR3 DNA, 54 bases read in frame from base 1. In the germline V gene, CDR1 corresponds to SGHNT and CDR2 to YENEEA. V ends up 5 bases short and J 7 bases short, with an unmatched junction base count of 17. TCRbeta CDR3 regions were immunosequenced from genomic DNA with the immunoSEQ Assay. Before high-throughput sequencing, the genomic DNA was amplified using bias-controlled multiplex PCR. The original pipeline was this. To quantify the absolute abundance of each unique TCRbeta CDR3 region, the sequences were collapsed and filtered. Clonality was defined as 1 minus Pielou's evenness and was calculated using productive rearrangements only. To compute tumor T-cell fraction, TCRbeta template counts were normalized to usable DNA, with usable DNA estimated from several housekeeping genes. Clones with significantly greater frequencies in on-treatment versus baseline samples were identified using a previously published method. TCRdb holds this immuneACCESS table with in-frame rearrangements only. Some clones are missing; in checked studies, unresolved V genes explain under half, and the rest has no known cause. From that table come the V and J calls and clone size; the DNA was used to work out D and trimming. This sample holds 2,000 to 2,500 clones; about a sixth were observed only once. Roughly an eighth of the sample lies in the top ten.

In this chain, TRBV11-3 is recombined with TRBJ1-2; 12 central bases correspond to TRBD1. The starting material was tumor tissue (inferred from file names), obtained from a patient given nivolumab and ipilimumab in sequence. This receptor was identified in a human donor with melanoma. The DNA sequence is TGTGCCAGCAGCCCAACATCGGGACAGGGGGCCCCCTTCTCTGGCTACACCTTC. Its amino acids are CASSPTSGQGAPFSGYTF.